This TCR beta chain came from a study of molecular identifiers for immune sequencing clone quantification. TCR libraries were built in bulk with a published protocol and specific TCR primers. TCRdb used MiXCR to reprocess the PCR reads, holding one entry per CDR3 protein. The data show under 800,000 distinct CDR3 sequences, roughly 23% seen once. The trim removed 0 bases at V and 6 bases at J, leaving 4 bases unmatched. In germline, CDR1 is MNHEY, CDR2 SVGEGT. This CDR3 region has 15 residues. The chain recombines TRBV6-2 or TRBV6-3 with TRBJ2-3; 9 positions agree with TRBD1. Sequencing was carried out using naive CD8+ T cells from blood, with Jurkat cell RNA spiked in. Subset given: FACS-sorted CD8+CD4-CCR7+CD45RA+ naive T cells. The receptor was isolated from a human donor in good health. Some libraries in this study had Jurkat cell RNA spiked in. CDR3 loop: CASSYSQQGADTQYF. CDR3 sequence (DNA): TGTGCCAGCAGTTACTCACAACAGGGGGCGGATACGCAGTATTTT.